This passage covers 23 T cell receptor beta chains from one sample sequenced in a study of identical twins. TCRdb processed the 5' RACE reads anew with MiXCR; each CDR3 protein has one entry. The sample has around 510,000 distinct CDR3 sequences, 14% seen once; the top ten hold approximately 0.98%. The same specimen was also included in a second study, on yellow fever vaccine responses in identical twins.

Input material: CD4+ T cells sorted from blood. The receptor set was obtained from a woman under 30 in good health.

The rearrangement uses TRBV7-2 and TRBJ1-6; D is undetermined. Trimming removed 4 bases from V and 9 bases from J, with 16 bases in between. The CDR3 covers 15 residues. CDR1 SGHTA and CDR2 FQGNSA come from the germline V gene. Here the CDR3 reads CASSSSAGMGSPLHF. In DNA, the CDR3 is TGTGCCAGCAGCTCATCCGCGGGAATGGGTTCACCCCTCCACTTT.

This clonotype came up a few times. DNA for the CDR3: TGTGCCTGGAATCGGGACAGCGGGAAGGAACATGGCTACACCTTC. Translated: CAWNRDSGKEHGYTF. The chain uses TRBV30 and TRBJ1-2; 7 positions match TRBD1. Germline V gives CDR1 GTSNPN, CDR2 SVGIG (reference sequence). V was pared by 4 bases and J by 6 bases, with 14 bases of the junction left unmatched. CDR3 length equals 15 residues.

This chain connects TRBV7-9 to TRBJ2-6; D remains ambiguous. CDR1 and CDR2 from the germline V gene are SEHNR and FQNEAQ (reference sequence). CDR3 length equals 15 residues. Trimming took off 1 base at V and 6 bases at J, with 10 bases between the two ends. The CDR3: CASSLEPVQANVLTF. The CDR3 DNA reads as TGTGCCAGCAGCTTAGAACCGGTACAGGCCAACGTCCTGACTTTC.

This clonotype occurred a few times. V usage is TRBV4-3 and J usage is TRBJ2-2; no definite D call. CDR3 length equals 12 residues. Per the germline V gene, CDR1 is LGHNA and CDR2 is YSLEER. The V gene lost 3 bases and the J gene lost 8 bases, with 7 bases spanning the gap. CDR3 DNA: TGCGCCAGCAGCCAGGAAATAGGGGAGCTGTTTTTT. It specifies CASSQEIGELFF.

This clonotype was seen a few times. The J gene is TRBJ2-2, the V gene TRBV5-5, with D uncertain. Germline-derived CDR1 and CDR2 are SGHKS and YYEKEE (reference sequence). The V and J ends lost 0 bases and 9 bases respectively, with 6 bases between them. CDR3 length: 12 amino acids. The CDR3 reads CASSLGSRELFF. DNA of the CDR3: TGTGCCAGCAGCTTGGGATCCCGGGAGCTGTTTTTT.

There are a few counts of this clonotype. The genes are TRBV12-3 or TRBV12-4 and TRBJ2-7; the D gene could be TRBD1 or TRBD2 (5 bases each). The CDR3 totals 12 residues. Between the trimmed V and J ends, which lost 8 bases and 1 base, there was a span of 9 bases. This chain's CDR3 is CASGTESYEQYF. The CDR3, as DNA: TGTGCCAGCGGGACGGAATCCTACGAGCAGTACTTC.

The chain is built from TRBV6-5 and TRBJ2-1; 8 positions agree with TRBD1. The J segment lost 15 bases and the V segment lost 9 bases, leaving 10 bases of the junction unmatched. There are 11 residues in the CDR3. From germline, CDR1 is MNHEY and CDR2 SVGAGI. The CDR3 DNA sequence: TGTGCCAGGCAGGGGGCCAAGCGTCGGTTCTTC. It translates to CARQGAKRRFF.

The V and J genes are TRBV6-1 and TRBJ2-5; 11 bases are a match to TRBD1. Looked up from germline, CDR1 is MNHNS and CDR2 is SASEGT. The CDR3 extends over 16 amino acids. V was clipped by 6 bases and J by 1 base; unmatched bases: 7. This CDR3 reads CASRRGQGGVQETQYF. As DNA, the CDR3 is TGTGCCAGCAGAAGGGGACAGGGGGGGGTCCAAGAGACCCAGTACTTC.

This clonotype has a count of ten or more. The genes are TRBV12-3 or TRBV12-4 and TRBJ2-5, with D possibly being TRBD1 or TRBD2 (5 bases each). The CDR3 has 15 residues. Deletions cut 5 bases from V and 2 bases from J, with 15 bases between. The CDR3 coding sequence is TGTGCCAGCAGTACGGGACGGCTGACTCAAGAGACCCAGTACTTC. Translation gives CASSTGRLTQETQYF.

This clonotype was detected many times. The chain is built from TRBV2 and TRBJ2-7; D gene unclear. The CDR3 is 10 residues long. The germline V and J ends were trimmed by 6 bases and 5 bases, with 5 bases remaining between them. CDR1 is SNHLY and CDR2 is FYNNEI in the germline V gene. Written as DNA, the CDR3 is TGTGCCAGCAGGGAGAACGAGCAGTACTTC. Translation gives CASRENEQYF.

The chain employs TRBV18 and TRBJ2-1, with a possible D match to TRBD1 (6 bases). The CDR3 sequence is 12 residues long. Germline-derived CDR1 and CDR2 are KGHSH and LQKENI. V lost 6 bases and J 12 bases, leaving 15 bases between the germline ends. The CDR3 here is CASSDDRRRQFF. The CDR3 region has the DNA TGTGCCAGCTCTGACGACAGGAGGCGGCAGTTCTTC.

The sample holds one count of this clonotype. This chain joins TRBV29-1 and TRBJ2-3; TRBD1 or TRBD2 may be the D gene (6 bases each). V lost 8 bases and J lost 0, with 18 bases in between. The CDR3 length is 15 residues. Germline values: CDR1 SQVTM, CDR2 ANQGSEA. The CDR3 region has the DNA TGCAGCTCCAGGGGTGGGGGGCTTAGCACAGATACGCAGTATTTT. Residues: CSSRGGGLSTDTQYF.

The rearrangement uses TRBV30 and TRBJ1-6; no definite D call. The V gene's germline CDR1 is GTSNPN and CDR2 SVGIG (reference sequence). V was cut by 0 bases and J by 10 bases, with 4 bases left in between. This CDR3 has 11 amino acids. The CDR3 spells CAWSVGSPLHF. The CDR3 region has the DNA TGTGCCTGGAGTGTGGGATCACCCCTCCACTTT.

The chain recombines TRBV28 with TRBJ2-6; a weak D match, TRBD2 (5 bases). CDR1 is MDHEN, CDR2 SYDVKM, per germline. CDR3 length: 14 residues. The V gene lost 8 bases and the J gene lost 0 bases, with 8 bases spanning the gap. The CDR3 sequence is CASGRVSGANVLTF. CDR3 DNA sequence: TGTGCCAGCGGGCGGGTCTCTGGGGCCAACGTCCTGACTTTC.

The chain has TRBV30 and TRBJ1-2; D gene ambiguous. The CDR3 extends over 12 amino acids. CDR1 is GTSNPN and CDR2 is SVGIG in the germline V gene (reference sequence). V dropped 0 bases and J dropped 9 bases, with 11 bases sitting between them. CDR3 nucleotide sequence: TGTGCCTGGAGTGTAAGTCGTGAGAGCTACACCTTC. Protein: CAWSVSRESYTF. Drawing the rest from reference TRBV30 and TRBJ1-2, the complete variable domain is SQTIHQWPATLVQPVGSPLSLECTVEGTSNPNLYWYRQAAGRGLQLLFYSVGIGQISSEVPQNLSASRPQDRQFILSSKKLLLSDSGFYLCAWSVSRESYTFGSGTRLTVV.

This clonotype was observed at least ten times. The chain links TRBV5-1 to TRBJ2-3, with D possibly TRBD2 on 6 matching bases. Germline V CDR1 and CDR2: SGHRS, YFSETQ. The CDR3 sequence is 13 residues long. The V end lost 4 bases, the J end lost 10 bases, and 16 bases lay between the germline ends. CDR3 nucleotide sequence: TGCGCCAGCAGCGACCGGGGACCGGGGGCGCAGTATTTT. It codes for CASSDRGPGAQYF.

This rearrangement joins TRBV6-1 to TRBJ2-1; D ambiguous. Trimming took off 5 bases at V and 2 bases at J, with 7 bases between the two ends. Germline-derived CDR1 and CDR2 are MNHNS and SASEGT. The CDR3 covers 13 residues. CDR3 coding DNA: TGTGCCAGCAGTAAAGGAGCCTACAATGAGCAGTTCTTC. This codes for CASSKGAYNEQFF.

The table lists this clonotype with many counts. The chain employs TRBV7-3 and TRBJ2-1; D possibly uses TRBD1 or TRBD2 (5 bases each). Between the trimmed V and J ends, which lost 6 bases and 2 bases, there was a span of 14 bases. Germline V gene data show CDR1 as SGHTA and CDR2 as FQGTGA. This CDR3 contains 15 residues. The CDR3 spells CASSSLKGPYNEQFF. The CDR3 bases are TGTGCCAGCAGTTCTTTGAAGGGACCCTACAATGAGCAGTTCTTC. The complete variable domain, with remaining parts taken from reference TRBV7-3 and TRBJ2-1, reads GAGVSQTPSNKVTEKGKYVELRCDPISGHTALYWYRQSLGQGPEFLIYFQGTGAADDSGLPNDRFFAVRPEGSVSTLKIQRTERGDSAVYLCASSSLKGPYNEQFFGPGTRLTVL.

This clonotype showed up just a few times. The chain is built from TRBV6-2 or TRBV6-3 and TRBJ2-7; 7 bases are a match to TRBD1. CDR1 and CDR2 from the germline V gene are MNHEY and SVGEGT. This CDR3 contains 17 residues. V shed 4 bases, J shed 2 bases, and the junction held 14 bases outside the gene matches. The CDR3: CASSSPRRGQNPYEQYF. CDR3 DNA: TGTGCCAGCAGTTCACCCCGTCGGGGACAGAATCCCTACGAGCAGTACTTC.

The J gene is TRBJ2-1, the V gene TRBV2, with D unclear. Germline lookup yields CDR1 SNHLY and CDR2 FYNNEI. Trimming pared 7 bases from V and 7 bases from J, leaving 11 bases between. CDR3 length: 12 residues. As DNA, the CDR3 is TGTGCCAGCACACCATTAGGGAATGAGCAGTTCTTC. This encodes CASTPLGNEQFF.

There are many counts of this clonotype. This sequence joins TRBV20-1 and TRBJ2-5, with D possibly matching TRBD1 (6 bases). The CDR3 sequence is 15 residues long. Deletions cut 0 bases from V and 5 bases from J, with 16 bases between. Per germline, CDR1 DFQATT and CDR2 SNEGSKA (reference sequence). This CDR3 reads CSAREWGRKTETQYF. DNA of the CDR3: TGCAGTGCTAGAGAATGGGGGCGAAAAACTGAGACCCAGTACTTC.

This clonotype showed up just a few times. V usage is TRBV7-3 and J usage is TRBJ1-2; D is undetermined. The germline CDR1 and CDR2 sequences are SGHTA and FQGTGA. Trimming removed 3 bases from V and 8 bases from J, with 13 bases in between. The CDR3 extends over 13 amino acids. The CDR3 loop reads CASSFGDGRGYTF. CDR3 DNA: TGTGCCAGCAGCTTCGGGGATGGAAGGGGCTACACCTTC.

The chain couples TRBV5-4 to TRBJ1-6, with D tentatively TRBD1 (6 bases). The CDR3 loop spans 15 amino acids. The germline V gene has CDR1 SGHNT and CDR2 YYREEE (reference sequence). Deletions cut 0 bases from V and 2 bases from J, with 6 bases between. CDR3: CASSLDRAYNSPLHF. As DNA, the CDR3 is TGTGCCAGCAGCTTGGACAGGGCCTATAATTCACCCCTCCACTTT.